This T cell receptor (beta chain) is drawn from a study of early T cells in non-severe SARS-CoV-2 infection (dated by TCRdb to the early 2020s). About the full investigation: Because TCR sequencing relied on bulk RNA taken from unsorted whole blood, pairing of alpha and beta chains was not possible.

For this clonotype: Its recognized antigen is unknown. Base quality data are lacking; no much larger clone is found one base away.

The germline V gene (reference sequence) gives CDR1 as MNHNY and CDR2 as SVGAGI. Trimming costs V 4 bases and J 6 bases, and their ends lie 13 bases apart. The CDR3 goes from the cysteine to the phenylalanine over 15 residues. The read is trimmed to its CDR3 DNA, 45 bases read in frame from base 1. The library was prepared using 5' RACE. The sequencing machine was a NextSeq 500. To correct for sequencing error and PCR bias, the TCR library protocol tagged individual cDNA molecules with unique molecular identifiers. TCR alpha and beta chains were both sequenced, and the abundances of alpha and beta sequences in each sample were closely correlated with each other. The source study handled its data this way. V gene, J gene and CDR3 annotation of TCR sequences was performed with Decombinator V4. Expanded TCRs were defined as changing significantly between any two time points under a Poisson model with p below 0.0001. TCR abundances were normalised to the total number of TCRs sequenced per sample and expressed as counts per million. TRAV1-2 paired with TRAJ12, TRAJ20 or TRAJ33 defined MAIT TCRs, while TRAV10 paired with TRAJ18 defined iNKT TCRs. VDJdb, accessed 1 November 2021, was searched for CMV, EBV and SARS-CoV-2 annotated TCRs, excluding TCRs annotated for multiple antigens. TCRdb trimmed public reads at Q25 via fastp, called clones via MiXCR and kept in-frame beta chains. Every CDR3 protein is listed once, alongside the most common genes and DNA of its rows. V and J calls and clone size were set by TCRdb, not the authors. For this sample the table gives roughly 99,000 distinct CDR3 sequences, of which 11% were detected only once. The top ten clonotypes cover approximately 7.3% of the sample.

This was a case-control study nested in a cohort of healthcare workers in London, UK, who had nasopharyngeal swab PCR tests and blood samples taken every week. Healthcare workers were recruited between 23 and 31 March 2020, during the week of the UK lockdown, and were followed weekly for up to roughly 15 weeks. The study at large found these results: Matching against VDJdb was skewed toward anti-spike CD8 responses, likely underestimated virus-specific expansions, and missed private and CD4 specificities.

Specimen: whole blood. This sequence was found in an adult who was a healthcare worker with PCR-confirmed SARS-CoV-2 infection or an uninfected control (not recorded which). The chain employs TRBV6-6 and TRBJ1-6; the D gene lacks a confident call. At the DNA level, the sequence is TGTGCCAGCAGTTCAGGCAGACCTCGTAATTCACCCCTCCACTTT. Its protein reads: CASSSGRPRNSPLHF.